These 13 T cell receptor beta chains were sequenced from one sample in a study of blood T cells in healthy people across ages. Primed by a sample-barcoded 5' primer and a J-beta primer mix, a second PCR proceeded for 7 to 11 cycles. TCRdb independently ran MiXCR on the 5' RACE reads; one entry per CDR3 protein. The sample consists of about 560,000 distinct CDR3 sequences, about 27% of them appearing once. These data also formed part of another study, on T cells of mothers and their children.

Sequencing input: blood. The receptors here all came from a boy aged 2 to 10 in good health.

The V and J genes are TRBV20-1 and TRBJ2-3, with D unresolved. V was trimmed by 4 bases and J by 0 bases, leaving 11 bases between them. The CDR3 is 14 amino acids. Looked up from germline, CDR1 is DFQATT and CDR2 is SNEGSKA (reference sequence). The CDR3 loop is CSAKRQFSTDTQYF. CDR3 DNA sequence: TGCAGTGCTAAGAGGCAGTTTAGCACAGATACGCAGTATTTT.

Only a few counts were recorded for this clonotype. The chain is built from TRBV20-1 and TRBJ2-6; D perhaps matches TRBD1 (6 bases). Trimming removed 4 bases at V and 4 bases at J, with 11 bases between. This CDR3 comprises 14 residues. Germline V gene sequence: CDR1 DFQATT, CDR2 SNEGSKA (reference sequence). The CDR3 DNA reads TGCAGTGCTATGGGGGCGCCGGGGGCCAACGTCCTGACTTTC. It is translated as CSAMGAPGANVLTF.

This clonotype was observed many times. The genes are TRBV4-2 and TRBJ2-6; TRBD1 agrees at 7 bases. The ends lost 2 bases at V and 3 bases at J; junction bases unmatched: 4. Germline CDR1 reads LGHNA; CDR2 reads YNFKEQ. The CDR3 is made up of 16 amino acids. CDR3 bases: TGTGCCAGCAGCCAAACAGACAGGGATGGGGCCAACGTCCTGACTTTC. This encodes CASSQTDRDGANVLTF.

This clonotype turned up a few times. The V call is TRBV3-1, the J call TRBJ2-2; D remains ambiguous. Looked up from germline, CDR1 is LGHDT and CDR2 is YNNKEL (reference sequence). Trimming stripped 1 base from V and 4 bases from J, with 4 bases between. This CDR3 region has 13 residues. CDR3 sequence: CASSQVSTGELFF. The CDR3 bases are TGTGCCAGCAGCCAAGTAAGCACCGGGGAGCTGTTTTTT.

This rearrangement joins TRBV18 to TRBJ2-5; perhaps TRBD1 as D (5 bases). V gave up 0 bases and J gave up 9 bases, with 20 bases separating them. The CDR3 runs to 16 residues. Germline assignment: CDR1 KGHSH and CDR2 LQKENI. CDR3 sequence: CASSPPATGPRAAQYF. For the CDR3, the DNA is TGTGCCAGCTCACCACCTGCTACCGGGCCCAGGGCTGCCCAGTACTTC.

The V call is TRBV20-1, the J call TRBJ2-5, with TRBD2 identical over 8 bases. Looked up from germline, CDR1 is DFQATT and CDR2 is SNEGSKA (reference sequence). With V trimmed by 0 bases and J by 4 bases, 10 bases remained unmatched. This CDR3 region has 16 residues. CDR3 sequence: CSARDEKSREGETQYF. The CDR3, as DNA: TGCAGTGCTAGAGATGAGAAGAGCCGGGAGGGAGAGACCCAGTACTTC.

In this sample, this clonotype turned up a few times. The CDR3 region has the DNA TGCGCCAGCAGGGCGGGACTCAATCAGCCCCAGCATTTT. Protein sequence: CASRAGLNQPQHF. The chain links TRBV10-2 to TRBJ1-5; TRBD1 is a possible D gene (5 bases). The CDR3 has 13 amino acids. Trimming removed 6 bases at V and 3 bases at J, with 9 bases between. CDR1 is WSHSY, CDR2 SAAADI, per germline.

This clonotype was detected only a few times. The chain is built from TRBV20-1 and TRBJ2-7; 9 bases match TRBD2. This CDR3 comprises 14 residues. Losses at the gene ends were 6 bases for V and 0 bases for J; bases not matched to a gene: 6. Looked up from germline, CDR1 is DFQATT and CDR2 is SNEGSKA (reference sequence). The CDR3 DNA follows: TGCAGTGCGGGGACTAGCAGAAACTCCTACGAGCAGTACTTC. Encoded protein: CSAGTSRNSYEQYF.

This clonotype appeared a few times. The V call is TRBV6-1, the J call TRBJ2-5, with 7 positions matching TRBD1. Germline V gene data show CDR1 as MNHNS and CDR2 as SASEGT. The CDR3 totals 13 residues. Germline trimming cut 2 bases from V and 11 bases from J; bases unmatched to any gene: 8. CDR3 protein: CASSEMRTGEQYF. As DNA, the CDR3 is TGTGCCAGCAGTGAAATGAGGACAGGAGAGCAGTACTTC.

This clonotype turned up a few times. At one of its ends the junction is not consistent with the germline gene, which may arise from a read error. The chain couples TRBV12-3 or TRBV12-4 to TRBJ2-7, with 13 bases matching TRBD2. There are 19 residues in the CDR3. In DNA form, the CDR3 reads TGTACCAGCAGTCCCACCCCAGGGACTAGCGGGAAGGAGATCTACGAGCAGTACTTC. Amino acids: CTSSPTPGTSGKEIYEQYF.

The chain recombines TRBV4-1 with TRBJ1-1; unclear D gene. CDR1 is MGHRA, CDR2 YSYEKL, per germline. V was clipped by 5 bases and J by 6 bases, with 16 bases between them. The CDR3 loop spans 14 amino acids. The CDR3 region is CASSARNFNAEAFF. Here the CDR3 DNA reads TGCGCCAGCAGCGCCCGAAACTTCAACGCTGAAGCTTTCTTT.

This clonotype showed up many times. The chain recombines TRBV5-1 with TRBJ2-7; D gene ambiguous. Germline CDR1 reads SGHRS; CDR2 reads YFSETQ. V was shortened by 4 bases and J by 0 bases, with 20 bases between the two germline ends. This CDR3 is 17 amino acids long. DNA of the CDR3: TGCGCCAGCAGCCGCCAGGCAAGTGATTACAGCTCCTACGAGCAGTACTTC. It specifies CASSRQASDYSSYEQYF.

The chain combines TRBV4-3 with TRBJ1-1; no firm D call. Germline values: CDR1 LGHNA, CDR2 YSLEER. The ends were cut back, 4 bases at V and 5 bases at J, with 11 bases in the middle. The CDR3 runs 13 residues. Here the CDR3 reads CASSRSGVTEAFF. As DNA, the CDR3 is TGCGCCAGCAGCCGTTCGGGAGTGACTGAAGCTTTCTTT.